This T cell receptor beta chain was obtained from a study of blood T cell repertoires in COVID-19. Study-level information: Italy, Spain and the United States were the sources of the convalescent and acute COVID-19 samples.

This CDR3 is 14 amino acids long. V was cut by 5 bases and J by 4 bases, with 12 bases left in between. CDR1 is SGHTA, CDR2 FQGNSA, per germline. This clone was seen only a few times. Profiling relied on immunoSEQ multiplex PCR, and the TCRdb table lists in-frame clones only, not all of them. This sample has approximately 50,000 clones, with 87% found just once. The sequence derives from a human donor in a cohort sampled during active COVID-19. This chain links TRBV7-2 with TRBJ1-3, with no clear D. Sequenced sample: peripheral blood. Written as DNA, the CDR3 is TGTGCCAGCAGCCCTAGTTCTTCCGGAAACACCATATATTTT. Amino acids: CASSPSSSGNTIYF.